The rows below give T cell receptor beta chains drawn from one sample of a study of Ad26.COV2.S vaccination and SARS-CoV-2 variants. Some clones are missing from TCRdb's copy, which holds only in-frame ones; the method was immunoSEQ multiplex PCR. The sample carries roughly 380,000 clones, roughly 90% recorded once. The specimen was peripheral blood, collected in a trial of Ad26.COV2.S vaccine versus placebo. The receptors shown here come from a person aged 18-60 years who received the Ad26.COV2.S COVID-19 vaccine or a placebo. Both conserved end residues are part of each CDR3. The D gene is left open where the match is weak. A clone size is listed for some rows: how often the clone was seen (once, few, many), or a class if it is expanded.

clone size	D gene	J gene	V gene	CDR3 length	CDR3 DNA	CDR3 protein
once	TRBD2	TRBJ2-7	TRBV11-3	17	TGTGCCAGCCCCGGGACTAGCGGGGCCAGGAGCTCCTACGAGCAGTACTTC	CASPGTSGARSSYEQYF
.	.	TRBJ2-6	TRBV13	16	TGTGCCAGCAGCTTCGGCGCCCCTCCGGGAGCCAACGTCCTGACTTTC	CASSFGAPPGANVLTF
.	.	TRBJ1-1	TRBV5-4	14	TGTGCCAGCAGCTTGGTGGGGGTAAACACTGAAGCTTTCTTT	CASSLVGVNTEAFF
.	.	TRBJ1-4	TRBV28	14	TGTGCCAGCACCCCCGGTGGGGGGAATGAAAAACTGTTTTTT	CASTPGGGNEKLFF
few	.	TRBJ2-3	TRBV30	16	TGTGCCTGGAGCTCCGGGGCCACTTACAGCACAGATACGCAGTATTTT	CAWSSGATYSTDTQYF
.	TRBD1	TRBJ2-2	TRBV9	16	TGTGCCAGCAGCGTGGGGACAGGGGGTGACACCGGGGAGCTGTTTTTT	CASSVGTGGDTGELFF
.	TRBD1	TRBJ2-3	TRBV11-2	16	TGTGCCAGCAGCTTTACAGGGGGCTTACTCACAGATACGCAGTATTTT	CASSFTGGLLTDTQYF
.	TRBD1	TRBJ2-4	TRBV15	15	TGTGCCACCAGCAGAGCAGGGACAGAAGAAAACATTCAGTACTTC	CATSRAGTEENIQYF
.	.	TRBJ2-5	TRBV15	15	TGTGCCACCAGCAGAGATCAGGGCAGGGACGAGACCCAGTACTTC	CATSRDQGRDETQYF
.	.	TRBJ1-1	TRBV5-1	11	TGCGCCAGCAGCTTGGGAGGTCGGGCTTTCTTT	CASSLGGRAFF
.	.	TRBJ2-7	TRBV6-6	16	TGTGCCAGCAACGATCCGTCGGGGGGCGCCGTCTACGAGCAGTACTTC	CASNDPSGGAVYEQYF
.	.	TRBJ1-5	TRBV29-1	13	TGCAGCGTGCTCCCGACAGTCAATCAGCCCCAGCATTTT	CSVLPTVNQPQHF
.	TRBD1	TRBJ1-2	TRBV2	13	TGTGCCAGCAGTGTAGGAGGGGGCGGTGGCTACACCTTC	CASSVGGGGGYTF
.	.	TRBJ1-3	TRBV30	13	TGTGCCTGGGGGGCAGGGGCTGGAAACACCATATATTTT	CAWGAGAGNTIYF
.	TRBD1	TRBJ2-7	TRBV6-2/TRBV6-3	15	TGTGCCAGCAGGTACCCCGGGACAGGGGCCTACGAGCAGTACTTC	CASRYPGTGAYEQYF
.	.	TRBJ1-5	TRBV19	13	TGTGCCAGTAGTACCTCGCGAAATCAGCCCCAGCATTTT	CASSTSRNQPQHF
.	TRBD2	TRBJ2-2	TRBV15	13	TGTGCCACCTCCGGGAGGTACACCGGGGAGCTGTTTTTT	CATSGRYTGELFF
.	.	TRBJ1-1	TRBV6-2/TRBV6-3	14	TGTGCCAGCAGTCTCAGCTTCATGAACACTGAAGCTTTCTTT	CASSLSFMNTEAFF
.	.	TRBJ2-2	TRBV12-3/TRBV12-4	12	TGTGCCAGCATACATACAACCGGGGAGCTGTTTTTT	CASIHTTGELFF
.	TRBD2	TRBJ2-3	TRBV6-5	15	TGTGCCACCTACGGTTGGACTAGCGGGGATCATACGCAGTATTTT	CATYGWTSGDHTQYF
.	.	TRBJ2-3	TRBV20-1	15	TGCAGTGCTAGTGTACGAGGGCTCCACACAGATACGCAGTATTTT	CSASVRGLHTDTQYF
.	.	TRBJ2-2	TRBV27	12	TGTGCCAGCAGGCAGAACACCGGGGAGCTGTTTTTT	CASRQNTGELFF
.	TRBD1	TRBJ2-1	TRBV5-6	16	TGTGCCAGCAGCTTGGCTCCGGGACAGGGCCCTTTTGAGCAGTTCTTC	CASSLAPGQGPFEQFF
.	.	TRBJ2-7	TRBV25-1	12	TGTGCCAGCAGTGAAGACCGTTCGGAGCAGTACTTC	CASSEDRSEQYF
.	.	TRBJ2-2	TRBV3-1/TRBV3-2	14	TGTGCCAGCAGCCAAGTCGAAGGGGTCGGGGAGCTGTTTTTT	CASSQVEGVGELFF
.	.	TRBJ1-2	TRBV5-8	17	TGTGCCAGCAGCTTTACGAAAAGGGCAGTATTCGACTATGGCTACACCTTC	CASSFTKRAVFDYGYTF
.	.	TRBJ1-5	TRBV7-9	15	TGTGCCAGCAGCCTAGGGGGGAATAGCAATCAGCCCCAGCATTTT	CASSLGGNSNQPQHF
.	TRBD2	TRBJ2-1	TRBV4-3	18	TGCGCCAGCAGCCGAGAATTTGGACTAGCGGGGGGTTACAATGAGCAGTTCTTC	CASSREFGLAGGYNEQFF
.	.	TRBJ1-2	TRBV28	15	TGTGCCAGCAGTTTCGCAGTAGACCGCTGGGGTGGCTACACCTTC	CASSFAVDRWGGYTF
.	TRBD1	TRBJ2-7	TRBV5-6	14	TGTGCCAGCAGCATGGGACAGGTCCGGCACGAGCAGTACTTC	CASSMGQVRHEQYF
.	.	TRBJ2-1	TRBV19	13	TGTGCCAGTAGTATAATGGTGGGGGATGAGCAGTTCTTC	CASSIMVGDEQFF
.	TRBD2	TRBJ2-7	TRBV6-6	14	TGTGCCAGCAGTTCTAGCGGGGTCTCCTACGAGCAGTACTTC	CASSSSGVSYEQYF
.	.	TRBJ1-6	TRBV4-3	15	TGCGCCAGCAGCCAAGAGAGGGCGGGTAATTCACCCCTCCACTTT	CASSQERAGNSPLHF
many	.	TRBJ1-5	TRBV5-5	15	TGTGCCAGCAGCCTGCTCCGGGGAGATAATCAGCCCCAGCATTTT	CASSLLRGDNQPQHF
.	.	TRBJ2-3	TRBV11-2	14	TGTGCCAGCAGCTTACTTTTGGGGGCAGATACGCAGTATTTT	CASSLLLGADTQYF
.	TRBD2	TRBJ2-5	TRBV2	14	TGTGCCAGCAGCTACGGGGGGGGCGTAGAGACCCAGTACTTC	CASSYGGGVETQYF
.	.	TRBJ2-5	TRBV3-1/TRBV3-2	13	TGTGCCAGCAGCCAAGGGAATTTCGGGACCCAGTACTTC	CASSQGNFGTQYF
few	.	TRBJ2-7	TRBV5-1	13	TGCGCCAGCAGCCCAGGGTCGAGCTACGAGCAGTACTTC	CASSPGSSYEQYF
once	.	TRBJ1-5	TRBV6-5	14	TGTGCCAGCAGTTTTGCGGGTTACGGGCAGCCCCAGCATTTT	CASSFAGYGQPQHF
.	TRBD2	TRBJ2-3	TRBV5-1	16	TGCGCCAGCAGCTTGGGGACTAGCGGGGGCACAGATACGCAGTATTTT	CASSLGTSGGTDTQYF
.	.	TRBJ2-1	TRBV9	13	TGTGCCAGCAGCGTAGGGGGCATGGATGAGCAGTTCTTC	CASSVGGMDEQFF
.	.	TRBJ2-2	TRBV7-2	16	TGTGCCAGCAGCACCGGGACCTCCCCCGACACCGGGGAGCTGTTTTTT	CASSTGTSPDTGELFF
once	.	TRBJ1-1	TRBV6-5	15	TGTGCCAGCAGTTACCCCGGACGGAGGAACACTGAAGCTTTCTTT	CASSYPGRRNTEAFF
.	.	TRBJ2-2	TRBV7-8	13	TGTGCCAGCAGCTTAGTGGGGGCCGGGGAGCTGTTTTTT	CASSLVGAGELFF
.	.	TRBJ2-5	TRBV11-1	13	TGTGCCAGCAGCCGGGAGTTACAAGAGACCCAGTACTTC	CASSRELQETQYF
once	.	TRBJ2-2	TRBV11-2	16	TGTGCCAGCAGCCCCAGAGCAGACACGAACACCGGGGAGCTGTTTTTT	CASSPRADTNTGELFF
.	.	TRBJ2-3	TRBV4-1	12	TGCGCCAGCAGCCAAGGGGTAGATACGCAGTATTTT	CASSQGVDTQYF
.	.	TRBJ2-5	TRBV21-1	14	TGTGCCAGCAGACTAAGACTAGCCCATGAGACCCAGTACTTC	CASRLRLAHETQYF
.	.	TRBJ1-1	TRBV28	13	TGTGCCAGCAGTCCCCCCGGGGCTCCGAAAGCTTTCTTT	CASSPPGAPKAFF
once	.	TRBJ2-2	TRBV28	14	TGTGCCAGCATAAAGGGCGCGAACACCGGGGAGCTGTTTTTT	CASIKGANTGELFF
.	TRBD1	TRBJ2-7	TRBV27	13	TGTGCCAGCAGTACGCGGACAGGGAACGAGCAGTACTTC	CASSTRTGNEQYF
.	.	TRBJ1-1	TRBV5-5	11	TGTGCCAGCAGCGGGGGGCCTGAAGCTTTCTTT	CASSGGPEAFF
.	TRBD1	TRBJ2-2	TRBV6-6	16	TGTGCCAGCAGCCACTCTGACAGGGGGCAGTCCGGGGAGCTGTTTTTT	CASSHSDRGQSGELFF
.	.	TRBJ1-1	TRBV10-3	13	TGTGCCATCAGGGATCCGAAGAACACTGAAGCTTTCTTT	CAIRDPKNTEAFF